This TCR beta chain was sequenced during a study of blood T cells in healthy people across ages. This clonotype was found a few times. The use of a sample-barcoded 5' primer and a J-beta primer mix characterized a second PCR of about 6 to 11 cycles. TCRdb itself ran the 5' RACE reads through MiXCR, one entry per CDR3 protein. This sample yields about 1 million distinct CDR3 sequences, of which around 43% are seen a single time; 18% belongs to the top ten. V lost 5 bases to trimming and J lost 0 bases, with 14 bases between them. The germline V gene has CDR1 ENHRY and CDR2 SYGVKD. The CDR3 spans 16 residues.

Source material: blood. The rearrangement links TRBV10-3 to TRBJ2-1, with no clear D. This receptor was identified in a woman aged 55-69 years in good health. The CDR3 sequence: CAISNLARDSYNEQFF. CDR3 in DNA: TGTGCCATCAGTAACCTTGCCCGAGACTCCTACAATGAGCAGTTCTTC.